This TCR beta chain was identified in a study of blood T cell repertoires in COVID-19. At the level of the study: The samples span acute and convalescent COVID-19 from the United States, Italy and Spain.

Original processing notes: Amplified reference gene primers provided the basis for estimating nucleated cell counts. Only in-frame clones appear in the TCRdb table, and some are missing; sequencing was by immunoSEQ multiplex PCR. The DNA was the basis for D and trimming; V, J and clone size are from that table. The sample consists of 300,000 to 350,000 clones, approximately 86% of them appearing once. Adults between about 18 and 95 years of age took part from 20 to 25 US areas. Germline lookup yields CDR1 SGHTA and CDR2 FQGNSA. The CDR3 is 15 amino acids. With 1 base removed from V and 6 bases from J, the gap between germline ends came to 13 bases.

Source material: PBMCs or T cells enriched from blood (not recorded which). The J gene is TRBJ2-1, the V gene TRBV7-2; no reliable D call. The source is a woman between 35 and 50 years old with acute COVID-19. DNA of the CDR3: TGTGCCAGCAGCTTAGTTTCGGCTAGTCCCAATGAGCAGTTCTTC. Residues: CASSLVSASPNEQFF.